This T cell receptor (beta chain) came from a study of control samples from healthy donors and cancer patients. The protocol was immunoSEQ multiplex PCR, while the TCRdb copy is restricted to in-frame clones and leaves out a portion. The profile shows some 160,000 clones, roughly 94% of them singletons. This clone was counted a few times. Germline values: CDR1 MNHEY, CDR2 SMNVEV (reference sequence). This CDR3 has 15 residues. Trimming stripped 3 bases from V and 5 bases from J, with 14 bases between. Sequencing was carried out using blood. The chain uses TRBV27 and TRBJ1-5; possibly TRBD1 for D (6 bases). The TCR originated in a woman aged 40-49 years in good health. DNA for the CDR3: TGTGCCAGCAGTTTCTCACAGGGAGAGCATCAGCCCCAGCATTTT. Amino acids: CASSFSQGEHQPQHF.